Sequencing of this T cell receptor (beta chain) was carried out in a study of blood T cell repertoires in COVID-19. This clone was counted many times. V lost 4 bases, J lost 6 bases, and 6 bases stayed unmatched. CDR3 size: 15 residues. Per germline, CDR1 SGHVS and CDR2 FQNEAQ. TCRdb's copy holds only in-frame clones and misses some; the assay was immunoSEQ multiplex PCR. This sample yields 360,000 or so clones, of which roughly nine tenths are seen a single time; 2.5% to 3.5% belongs to the top ten. This receptor was taken from a woman aged 30 to 39 who had recovered from COVID-19. V and J are TRBV7-8 and TRBJ1-5; TRBD1 matches at 10 bases. The sample taken for sequencing was PBMCs or T cells enriched from blood (not recorded which). CDR3 nucleotide sequence: TGTGCCAGCAGCTACCTGGGACAGGGGAGTCAGCCCCAGCATTTT. This translates into CASSYLGQGSQPQHF.